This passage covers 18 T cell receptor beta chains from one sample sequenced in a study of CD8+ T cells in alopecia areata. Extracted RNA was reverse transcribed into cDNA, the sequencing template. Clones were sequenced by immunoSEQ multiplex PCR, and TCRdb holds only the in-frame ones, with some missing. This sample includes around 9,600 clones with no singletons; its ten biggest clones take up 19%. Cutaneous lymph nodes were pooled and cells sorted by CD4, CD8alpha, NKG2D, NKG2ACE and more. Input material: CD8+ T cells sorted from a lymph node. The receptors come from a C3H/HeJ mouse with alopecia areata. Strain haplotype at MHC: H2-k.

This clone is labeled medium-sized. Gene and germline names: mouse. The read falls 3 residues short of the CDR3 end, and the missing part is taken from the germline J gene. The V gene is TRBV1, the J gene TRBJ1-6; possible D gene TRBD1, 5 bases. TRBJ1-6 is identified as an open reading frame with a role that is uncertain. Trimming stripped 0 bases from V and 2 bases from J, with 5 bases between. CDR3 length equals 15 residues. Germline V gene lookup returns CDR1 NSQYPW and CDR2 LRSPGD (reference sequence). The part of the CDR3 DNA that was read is TGCACCTGCAGTGCAGAGGGGGCCTATAATTCGCCC. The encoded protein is CTCSAEGAYNSP. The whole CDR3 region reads CTCSAEGAYNSPLYF.

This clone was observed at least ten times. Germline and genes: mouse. CDR3 region: CASSDWGGDTQYF. The sequenced CDR3 bases are TGTGCCAGCAGTGACTGGGGGGGGGAC. This rearrangement joins TRBV13-1 to TRBJ2-5, with 9 bases lining up with TRBD2. The read stops 4 residues short of the end of the CDR3; the missing end is completed from the germline J gene. The CDR3 covers 13 residues. Germline V gene data show CDR1 as NSHNY and CDR2 as SYGAGN.

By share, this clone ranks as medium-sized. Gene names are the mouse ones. The covered CDR3 bases are TGCACCTGCAGTGCAGAGAGGGGGCTGGGCACA. Encoded protein: CTCSAERGLGT. The whole CDR3 protein is CTCSAERGLGTEVFF. The genes are TRBV1 and TRBJ1-1; 7 nucleotides match TRBD1. The read falls 4 residues short of the CDR3 end, and the missing part is taken from the germline J gene. The V and J ends lost 0 bases and 4 bases, in that order; junction bases with no gene match: 5. The germline gives CDR1 NSQYPW, CDR2 LRSPGD (reference sequence). This CDR3 contains 15 residues.

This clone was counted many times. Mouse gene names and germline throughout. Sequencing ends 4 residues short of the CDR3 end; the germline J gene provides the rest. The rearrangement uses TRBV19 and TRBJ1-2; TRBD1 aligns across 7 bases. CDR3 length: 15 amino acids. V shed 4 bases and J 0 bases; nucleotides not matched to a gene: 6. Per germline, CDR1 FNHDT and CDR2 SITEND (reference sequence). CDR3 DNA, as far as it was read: TGTGCCAGCAGTCCTCCGGGACAGACAAACTCC. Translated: CASSPPGQTNS. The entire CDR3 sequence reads CASSPPGQTNSDYTF.

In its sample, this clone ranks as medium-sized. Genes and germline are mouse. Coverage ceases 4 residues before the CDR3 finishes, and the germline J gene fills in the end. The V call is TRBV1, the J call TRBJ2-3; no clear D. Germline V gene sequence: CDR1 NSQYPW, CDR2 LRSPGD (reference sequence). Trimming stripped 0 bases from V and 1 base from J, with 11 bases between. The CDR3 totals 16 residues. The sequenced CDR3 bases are TGCACCTGCAGTGCAGATACAGAAGGTCGTGCAGAA. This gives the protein CTCSADTEGRAE. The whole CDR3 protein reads CTCSADTEGRAETLYF.

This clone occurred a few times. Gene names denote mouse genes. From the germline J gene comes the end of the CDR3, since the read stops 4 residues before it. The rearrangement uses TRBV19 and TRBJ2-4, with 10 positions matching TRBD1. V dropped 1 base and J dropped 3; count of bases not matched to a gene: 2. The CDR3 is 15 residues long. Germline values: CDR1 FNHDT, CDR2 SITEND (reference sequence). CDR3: CASSIRTGGQNTLYF. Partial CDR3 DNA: TGTGCCAGCAGTATACGGACAGGGGGGCAAAAC.

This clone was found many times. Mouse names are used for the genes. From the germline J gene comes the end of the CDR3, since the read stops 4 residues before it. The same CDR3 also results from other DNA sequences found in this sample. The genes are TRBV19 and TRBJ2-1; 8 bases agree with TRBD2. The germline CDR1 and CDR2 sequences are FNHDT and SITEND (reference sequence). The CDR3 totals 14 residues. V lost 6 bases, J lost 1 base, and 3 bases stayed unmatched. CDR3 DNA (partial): TGTGCCAGCAAGACTGGGGTGAACTATGCT. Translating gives CASKTGVNYA. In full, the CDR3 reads CASKTGVNYAEQFF.

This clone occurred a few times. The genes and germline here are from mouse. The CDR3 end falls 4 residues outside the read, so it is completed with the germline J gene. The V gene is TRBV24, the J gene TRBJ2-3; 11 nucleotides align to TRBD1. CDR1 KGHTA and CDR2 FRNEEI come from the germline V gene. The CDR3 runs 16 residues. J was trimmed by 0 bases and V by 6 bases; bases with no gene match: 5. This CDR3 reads CASSPGQGGSAETLYF. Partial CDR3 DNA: TGTGCCAGCAGCCCGGGACAGGGGGGTAGTGCAGAA.

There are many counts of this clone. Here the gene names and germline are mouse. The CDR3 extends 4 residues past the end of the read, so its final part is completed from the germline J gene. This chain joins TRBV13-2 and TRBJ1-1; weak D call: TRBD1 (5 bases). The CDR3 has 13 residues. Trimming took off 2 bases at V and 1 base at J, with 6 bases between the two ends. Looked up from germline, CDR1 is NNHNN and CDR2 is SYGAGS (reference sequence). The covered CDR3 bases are TGTGCCAGCGGTGAGGACAAAAACACA. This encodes CASGEDKNT. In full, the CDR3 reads CASGEDKNTEVFF.

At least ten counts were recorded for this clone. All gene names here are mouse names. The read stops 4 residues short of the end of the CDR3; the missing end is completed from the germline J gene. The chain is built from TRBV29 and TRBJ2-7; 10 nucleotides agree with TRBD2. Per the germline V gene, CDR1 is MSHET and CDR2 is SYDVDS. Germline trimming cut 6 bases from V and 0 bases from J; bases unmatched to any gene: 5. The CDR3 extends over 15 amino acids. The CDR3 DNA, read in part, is TGTGCTAGCAGCGGGACTGGGGTCAGCTCCTAT. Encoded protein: CASSGTGVSSY. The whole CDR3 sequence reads CASSGTGVSSYEQYF.

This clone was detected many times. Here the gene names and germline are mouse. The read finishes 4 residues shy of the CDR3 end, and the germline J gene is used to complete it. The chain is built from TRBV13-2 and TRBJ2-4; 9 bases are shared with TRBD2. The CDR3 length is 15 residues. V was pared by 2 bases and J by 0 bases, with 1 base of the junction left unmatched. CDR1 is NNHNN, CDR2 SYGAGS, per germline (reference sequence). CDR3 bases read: TGTGCCAGCGGTGACGACTGGGGGAGTCAAAAC. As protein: CASGDDWGSQN. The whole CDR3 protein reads CASGDDWGSQNTLYF.

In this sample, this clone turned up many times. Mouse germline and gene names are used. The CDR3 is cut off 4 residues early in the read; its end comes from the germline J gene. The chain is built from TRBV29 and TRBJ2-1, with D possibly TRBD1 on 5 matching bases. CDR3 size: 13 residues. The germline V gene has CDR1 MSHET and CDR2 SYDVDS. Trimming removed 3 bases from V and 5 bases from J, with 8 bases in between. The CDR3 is CASSFRVHAEQFF. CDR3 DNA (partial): TGTGCTAGCAGTTTCAGGGTACATGCT.

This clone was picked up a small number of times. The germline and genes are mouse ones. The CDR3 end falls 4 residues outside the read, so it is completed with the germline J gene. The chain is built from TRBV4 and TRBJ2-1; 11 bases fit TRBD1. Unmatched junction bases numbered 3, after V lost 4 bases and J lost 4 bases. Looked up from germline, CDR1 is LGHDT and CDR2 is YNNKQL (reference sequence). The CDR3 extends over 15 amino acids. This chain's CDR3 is CASSFRDRGYAEQFF. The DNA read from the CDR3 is TGTGCCAGCAGCTTCCGGGACAGGGGGTATGCT.

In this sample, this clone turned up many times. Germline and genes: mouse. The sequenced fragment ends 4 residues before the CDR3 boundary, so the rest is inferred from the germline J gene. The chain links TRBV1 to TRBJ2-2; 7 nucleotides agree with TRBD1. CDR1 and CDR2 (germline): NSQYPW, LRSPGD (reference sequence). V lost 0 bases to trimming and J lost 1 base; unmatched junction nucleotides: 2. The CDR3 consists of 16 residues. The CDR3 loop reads CTCSAEGQKNTGQLYF. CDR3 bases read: TGCACCTGCAGTGCAGAGGGACAGAAAAACACCGGG.

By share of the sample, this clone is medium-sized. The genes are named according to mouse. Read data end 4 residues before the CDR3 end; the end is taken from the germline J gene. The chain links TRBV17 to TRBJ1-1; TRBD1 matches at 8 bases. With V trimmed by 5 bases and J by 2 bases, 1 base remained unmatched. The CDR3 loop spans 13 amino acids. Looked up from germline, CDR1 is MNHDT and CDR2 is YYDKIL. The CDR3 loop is CASSPGGNTEVFF. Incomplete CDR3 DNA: TGTGCTAGCAGTCCAGGGGGCAACACA.

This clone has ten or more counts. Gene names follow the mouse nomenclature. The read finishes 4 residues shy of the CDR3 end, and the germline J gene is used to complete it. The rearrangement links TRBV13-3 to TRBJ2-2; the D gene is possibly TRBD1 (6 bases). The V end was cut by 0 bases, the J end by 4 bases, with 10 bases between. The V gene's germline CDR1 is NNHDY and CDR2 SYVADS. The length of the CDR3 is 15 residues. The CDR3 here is CASSDDREGTGQLYF. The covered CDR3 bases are TGTGCCAGCAGTGATGACAGGGAGGGCACCGGG.

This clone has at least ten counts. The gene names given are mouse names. The CDR3 here is CASSPDRNTGQLYF. CDR3 bases read: TGTGCCAGCAGTCCGGACAGAAACACCGGG. The rearrangement links TRBV19 to TRBJ2-2; D is perhaps TRBD1 (6 bases). The read comes to an end 4 residues before the CDR3 does, leaving the germline J gene to fill in the end. The CDR3 covers 14 residues. The V gene's germline CDR1 is FNHDT and CDR2 SITEND (reference sequence). V was pared by 4 bases and J by 1 base, with 8 bases between.

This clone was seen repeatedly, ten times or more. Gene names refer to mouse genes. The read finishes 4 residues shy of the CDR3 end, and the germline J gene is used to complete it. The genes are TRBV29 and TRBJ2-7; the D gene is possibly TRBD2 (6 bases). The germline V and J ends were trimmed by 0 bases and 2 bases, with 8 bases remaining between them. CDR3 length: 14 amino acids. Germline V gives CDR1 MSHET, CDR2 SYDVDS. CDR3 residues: CASSLSGGPYEQYF. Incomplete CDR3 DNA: TGTGCTAGCAGTTTATCTGGGGGTCCCTAT.